This TCR beta chain stems from a study of CD4 T cells in relation to SARS-CoV-2 and coronaviruses. Study-wide context: TCR beta CDR3s were sequenced after roughly nine-day antigen culture of PBMCs. No peptide or an HIV-1 Nef peptide pool served as negative control.

This table comes from immunoSEQ multiplex PCR, and its TCRdb copy is limited to in-frame clones, with some not included. The sample consists of approximately 20,000 clones, less than 70% of them appearing once. There are 14 residues in the CDR3. The V and J ends lost 1 base and 6 bases respectively, with 12 bases between them. CDR1 and CDR2 (germline): LNHNV, YYDKDF (reference sequence). CD4+ T cells from unexposed donors were obtained before the COVID-19 pandemic (2011-2018). The cells were cultured for around ten days before CD4+ T cells were isolated. In regard to this clone: No antigen is known for it.

The sample taken for sequencing was CD4+ T cells from PBMCs, cultured in vitro. The chain links TRBV15 to TRBJ1-1; no firm D call. The sequence was obtained from a human donor in good health. The CDR3 DNA reads as TGTGCCACCAGCAGAGGCCAGGCGGGTTCTGAAGCTTTCTTT. Translating it yields CATSRGQAGSEAFF.